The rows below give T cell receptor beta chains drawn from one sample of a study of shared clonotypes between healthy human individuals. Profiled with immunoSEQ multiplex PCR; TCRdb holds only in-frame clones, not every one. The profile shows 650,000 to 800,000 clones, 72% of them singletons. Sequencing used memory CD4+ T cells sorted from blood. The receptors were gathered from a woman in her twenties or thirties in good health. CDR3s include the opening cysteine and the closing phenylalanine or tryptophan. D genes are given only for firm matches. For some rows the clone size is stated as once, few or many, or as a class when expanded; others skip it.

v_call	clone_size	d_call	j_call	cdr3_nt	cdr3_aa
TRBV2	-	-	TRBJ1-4	TGTGCCAGCAGTCGGCAAGGGTTTAATGAAAAACTGTTTTTT	CASSRQGFNEKLFF
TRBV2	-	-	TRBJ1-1	TGTGCCAGCAGGTATAACACTGAAGCTTTCTTT	CASRYNTEAFF
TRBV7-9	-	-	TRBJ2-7	TGTGCCAGCAGCTTAATGCAGTTGGAGCAGTACTTC	CASSLMQLEQYF
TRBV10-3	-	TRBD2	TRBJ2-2	TGTGCCATCAGTGGGGCAGGGAGGGACACCGGGGAGCTGTTTTTT	CAISGAGRDTGELFF
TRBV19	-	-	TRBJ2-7	TGTGCCAGTAGTGCCCACAACCGCTACGAGCAGTACTTC	CASSAHNRYEQYF
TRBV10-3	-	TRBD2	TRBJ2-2	TGTGCCATCAGTGCGGGACTAGCGGGAGGGCCTCGCACCGGGGAGCTGTTTTTT	CAISAGLAGGPRTGELFF
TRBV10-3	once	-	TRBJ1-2	TGTGCCATCAGTTCGGTGCGGGAGGGCTACACCTTC	CAISSVREGYTF
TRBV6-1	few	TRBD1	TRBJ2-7	TGTGCCAGCAGTGTGACAGGGGGCGAGCAGTACTTC	CASSVTGGEQYF
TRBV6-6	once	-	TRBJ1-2	TGTGCCAGCGTCACCGGGACGGCTAACTATGGCTACACCTTC	CASVTGTANYGYTF
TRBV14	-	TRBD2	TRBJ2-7	TGTGCCAGCAGCAAGGCACTAGCGGGAGGAACGTACGAAGCCTACGAGCAGTACTTC	CASSKALAGGTYEAYEQYF
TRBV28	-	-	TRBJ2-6	TGTGCCAGCACTCCCGGAGGGGTCTCTGGGGCCAACGTCCTGACTTTC	CASTPGGVSGANVLTF
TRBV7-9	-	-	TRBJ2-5	TGTGCCAGCAGCCCTCTAGTGCGAACGCCCCAAGAGACCCAGTACTTC	CASSPLVRTPQETQYF
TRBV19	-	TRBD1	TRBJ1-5	TGTGCCAGTAGCGCCGGGACAGGGATTAGCAATCAGCCCCAGCATTTT	CASSAGTGISNQPQHF
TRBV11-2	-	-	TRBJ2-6	TGTGCCAGCACCATTGGGGTCCGGTTAAGGCCTGGGGCCAACGTCCTGACTTTC	CASTIGVRLRPGANVLTF
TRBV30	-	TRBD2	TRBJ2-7	TGTGCCTGGAGCGCGGGACTAGGCTCCTACGAGCAGTACTTC	CAWSAGLGSYEQYF